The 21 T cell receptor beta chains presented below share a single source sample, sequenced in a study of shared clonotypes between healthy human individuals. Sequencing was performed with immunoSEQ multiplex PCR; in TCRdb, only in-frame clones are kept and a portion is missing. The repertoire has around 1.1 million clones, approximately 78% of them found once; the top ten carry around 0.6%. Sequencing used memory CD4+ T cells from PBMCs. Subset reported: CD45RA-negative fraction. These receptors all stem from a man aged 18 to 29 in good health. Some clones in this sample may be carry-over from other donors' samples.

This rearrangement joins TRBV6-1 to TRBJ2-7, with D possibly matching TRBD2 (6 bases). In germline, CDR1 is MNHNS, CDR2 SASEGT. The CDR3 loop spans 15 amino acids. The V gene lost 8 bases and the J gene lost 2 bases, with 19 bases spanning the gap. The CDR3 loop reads CASRRVGDATYEQYF. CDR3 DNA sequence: TGTGCCAGCCGGAGGGTCGGTGACGCAACCTACGAGCAGTACTTC.

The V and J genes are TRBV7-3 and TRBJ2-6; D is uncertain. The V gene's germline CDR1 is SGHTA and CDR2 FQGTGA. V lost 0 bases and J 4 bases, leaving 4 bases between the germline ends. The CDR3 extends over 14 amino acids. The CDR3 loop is CASSLTYGANVLTF. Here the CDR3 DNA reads TGTGCCAGCAGCTTAACGTACGGGGCCAACGTCCTGACTTTC.

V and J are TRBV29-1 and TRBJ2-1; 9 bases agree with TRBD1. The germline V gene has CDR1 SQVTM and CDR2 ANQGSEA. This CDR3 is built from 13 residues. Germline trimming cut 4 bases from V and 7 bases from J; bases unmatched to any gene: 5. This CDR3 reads CSVATGGYNEQFF. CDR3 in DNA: TGCAGCGTTGCGACAGGGGGGTATAATGAGCAGTTCTTC.

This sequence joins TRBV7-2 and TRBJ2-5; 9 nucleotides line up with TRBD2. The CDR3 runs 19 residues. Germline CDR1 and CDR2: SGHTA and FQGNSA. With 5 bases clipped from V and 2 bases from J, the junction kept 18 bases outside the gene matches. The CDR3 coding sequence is TGTGCCAGCAGCAATCAATTCGGGGCTAGCGGGGACGTTCAAGAGACCCAGTACTTC. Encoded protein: CASSNQFGASGDVQETQYF. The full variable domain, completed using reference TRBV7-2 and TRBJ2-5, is GAGVSQSPSNKVTEKGKDVELRCDPISGHTALYWYRQSLGQGLEFLIYFQGNSAPDKSGLPSDRFSAERTGGSVSTLTIQRTQQEDSAVYLCASSNQFGASGDVQETQYFGPGTRLLVL.

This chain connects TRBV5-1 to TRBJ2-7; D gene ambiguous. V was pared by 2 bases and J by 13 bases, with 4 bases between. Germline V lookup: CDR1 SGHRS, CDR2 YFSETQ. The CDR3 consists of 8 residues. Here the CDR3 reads CASSLRYF. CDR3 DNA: TGCGCCAGCAGCTTAAGATACTTC.

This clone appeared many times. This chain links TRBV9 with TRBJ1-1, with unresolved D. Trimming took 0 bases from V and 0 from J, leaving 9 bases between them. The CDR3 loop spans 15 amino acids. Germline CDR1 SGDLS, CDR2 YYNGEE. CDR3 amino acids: CASSVVDTVNTEAFF. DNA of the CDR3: TGTGCCAGCAGCGTAGTTGACACCGTGAACACTGAAGCTTTCTTT.

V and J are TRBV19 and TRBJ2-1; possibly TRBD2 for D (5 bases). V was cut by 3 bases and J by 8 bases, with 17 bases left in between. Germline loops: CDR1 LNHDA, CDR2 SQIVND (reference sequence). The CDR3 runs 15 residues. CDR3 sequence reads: CASSISSRGWDEQFF. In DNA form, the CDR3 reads TGTGCCAGTAGTATTTCTAGCCGGGGTTGGGATGAGCAGTTCTTC.

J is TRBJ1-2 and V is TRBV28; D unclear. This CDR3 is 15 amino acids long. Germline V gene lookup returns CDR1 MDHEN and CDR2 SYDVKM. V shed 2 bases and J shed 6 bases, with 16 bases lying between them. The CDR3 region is CASSLNAASANGYTF. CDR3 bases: TGTGCCAGCAGTTTAAATGCGGCCAGTGCAAATGGCTACACCTTC.

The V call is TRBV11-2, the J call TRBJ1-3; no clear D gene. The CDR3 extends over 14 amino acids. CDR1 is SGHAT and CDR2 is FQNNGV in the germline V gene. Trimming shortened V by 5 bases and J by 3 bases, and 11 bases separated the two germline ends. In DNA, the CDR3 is TGTGCCAGCAGCCCGTCGGACGGTGGAAACACCATATATTTT. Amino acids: CASSPSDGGNTIYF. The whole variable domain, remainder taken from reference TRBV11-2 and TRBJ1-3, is EAGVAQSPRYKIIEKRQSVAFWCNPISGHATLYWYQQILGQGPKLLIQFQNNGVVDDSQLPKDRFSAERLKGVDSTLKIQPAKLEDSAVYLCASSPSDGGNTIYFGEGSWLTVV.

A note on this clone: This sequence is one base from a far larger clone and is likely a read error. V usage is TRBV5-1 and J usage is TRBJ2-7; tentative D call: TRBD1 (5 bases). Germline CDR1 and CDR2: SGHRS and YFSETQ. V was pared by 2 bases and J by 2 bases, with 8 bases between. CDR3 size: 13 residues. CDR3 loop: CASSFGRAYEQYF. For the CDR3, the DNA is TGCGCCAGCAGCTTCGGCAGGGCCTACGAGCAGTACTTC.

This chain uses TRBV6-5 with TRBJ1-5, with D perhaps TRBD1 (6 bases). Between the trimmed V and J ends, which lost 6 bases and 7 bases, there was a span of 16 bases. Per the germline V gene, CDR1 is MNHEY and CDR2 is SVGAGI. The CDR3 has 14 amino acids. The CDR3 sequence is CASRPTGIGQPQHF. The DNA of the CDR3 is TGTGCCAGCAGACCTACAGGGATTGGACAGCCCCAGCATTTT.

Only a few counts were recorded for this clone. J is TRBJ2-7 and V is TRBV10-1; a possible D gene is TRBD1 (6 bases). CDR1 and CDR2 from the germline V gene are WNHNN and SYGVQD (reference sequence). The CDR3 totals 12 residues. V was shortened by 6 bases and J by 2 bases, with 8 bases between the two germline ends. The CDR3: CASRDSPYEQYF. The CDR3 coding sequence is TGCGCCAGCAGGGACAGCCCCTACGAGCAGTACTTC.

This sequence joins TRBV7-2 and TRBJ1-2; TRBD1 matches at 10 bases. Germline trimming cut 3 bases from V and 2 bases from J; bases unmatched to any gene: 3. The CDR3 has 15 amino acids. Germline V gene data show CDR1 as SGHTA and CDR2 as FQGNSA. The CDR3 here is CASSFGQGENYGYTF. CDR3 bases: TGTGCCAGCAGCTTCGGACAGGGGGAAAACTATGGCTACACCTTC.

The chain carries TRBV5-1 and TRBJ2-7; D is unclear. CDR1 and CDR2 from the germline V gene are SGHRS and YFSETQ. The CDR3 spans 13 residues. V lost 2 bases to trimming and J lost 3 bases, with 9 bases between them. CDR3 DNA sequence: TGCGCCAGCAGCTTCTTTTCTGGCTACGAGCAGTACTTC. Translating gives CASSFFSGYEQYF.

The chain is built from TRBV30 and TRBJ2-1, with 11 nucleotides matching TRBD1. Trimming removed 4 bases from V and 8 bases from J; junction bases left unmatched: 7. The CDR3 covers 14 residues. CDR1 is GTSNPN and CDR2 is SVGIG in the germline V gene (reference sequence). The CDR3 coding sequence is TGTGCCTGGATTGGACAGGGGGCGCGTGATGAGCAGTTCTTC. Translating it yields CAWIGQGARDEQFF.

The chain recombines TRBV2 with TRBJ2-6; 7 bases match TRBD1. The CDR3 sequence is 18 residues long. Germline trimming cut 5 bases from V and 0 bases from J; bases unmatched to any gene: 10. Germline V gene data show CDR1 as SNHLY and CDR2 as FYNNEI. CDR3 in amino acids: CASSTPGQLLSGANVLTF. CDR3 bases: TGTGCCAGCAGTACTCCGGGACAGCTTCTCTCTGGGGCCAACGTCCTGACTTTC.

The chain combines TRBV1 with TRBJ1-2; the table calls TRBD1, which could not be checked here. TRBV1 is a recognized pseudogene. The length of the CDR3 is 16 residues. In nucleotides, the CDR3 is TGCACCAGCAGCCAAGACCTCCCCGGATCCAGGGATGGCTACACCTTC. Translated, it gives CTSSQDLPGSRDGYTF.

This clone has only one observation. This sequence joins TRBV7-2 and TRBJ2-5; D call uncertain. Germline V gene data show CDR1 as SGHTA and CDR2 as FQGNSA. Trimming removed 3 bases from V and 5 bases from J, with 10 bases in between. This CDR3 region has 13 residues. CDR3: CASSLNRMETQYF. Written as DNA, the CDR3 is TGTGCCAGCAGCTTGAATAGAATGGAGACCCAGTACTTC.

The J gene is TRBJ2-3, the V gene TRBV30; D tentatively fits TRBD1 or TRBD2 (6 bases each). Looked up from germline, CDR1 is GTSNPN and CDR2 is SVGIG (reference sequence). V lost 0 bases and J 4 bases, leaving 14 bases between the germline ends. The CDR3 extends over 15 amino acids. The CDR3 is CAWSVGGSASDTQYF. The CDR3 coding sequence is TGTGCCTGGAGTGTCGGGGGCTCAGCTTCAGATACGCAGTATTTT.

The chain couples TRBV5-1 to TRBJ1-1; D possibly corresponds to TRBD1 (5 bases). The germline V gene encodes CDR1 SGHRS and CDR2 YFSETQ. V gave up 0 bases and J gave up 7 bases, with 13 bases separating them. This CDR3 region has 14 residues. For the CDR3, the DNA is TGCGCCAGCAGCTTGGATCCAGGGTATGTTGAAGCTTTCTTT. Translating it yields CASSLDPGYVEAFF.

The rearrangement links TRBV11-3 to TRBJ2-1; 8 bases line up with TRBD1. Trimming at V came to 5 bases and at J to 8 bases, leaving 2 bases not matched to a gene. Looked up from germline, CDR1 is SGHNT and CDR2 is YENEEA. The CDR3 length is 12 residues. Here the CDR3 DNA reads TGTGCCAGCAGCGACAGGGGCCATGAGCAGTTCTTC. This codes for CASSDRGHEQFF.